The present T cell receptor (beta chain) was sequenced within a study of blood T cell repertoires in COVID-19. Study as a whole: Italy, Spain and the United States were the sources of the convalescent and acute COVID-19 samples.

Germline-derived CDR1 and CDR2 are LGHNT and FRNRAP. The junction had 11 bases not matched to a gene; V was cut back by 2 bases and J by 4 bases. The CDR3 runs 17 residues. How the authors handled the data: Amplification of reference gene primers provided the estimated nucleated cell counts. TCRdb's table, derived via immunoSEQ multiplex PCR, lists solely in-frame clones and lacks some. The V and J calls and clone size are taken from that table; D and trimming were inferred from the DNA. Here the sample spans under 350,000 clones, roughly 85% being singletons. Source material: PBMCs or T cells enriched from blood (not recorded which). The clonotype was recovered from a woman in her forties with acute COVID-19. V gene TRBV12-5 combines with J gene TRBJ1-5, with 7 bases lining up with TRBD1. The CDR3 DNA reads TGTGCTAGTGGTTTGACTCCCGGGGACAGCGATAATCAGCCCCAGCATTTT. As protein: CASGLTPGDSDNQPQHF.